The sequence of this TCR beta chain was determined in a study of blood T cell repertoires in COVID-19. Study-wide background: The samples span acute and convalescent COVID-19 from the United States, Italy and Spain. Sources were T cells, B-cell-depleted T cells, or PBMCs; the material itself was cDNA or gDNA.

The CDR3 length is 15 residues. Source study methods: The assay estimated nucleated cells by amplifying reference gene primers. Assay used: immunoSEQ multiplex PCR; TCRdb lists only in-frame clones, some missing. That table supplies the V and J calls and clone size; D and trimming were determined from the DNA. In the table there are a few hundred thousand clones, about 79% of which are singletons. The clonotype originates from a man of 80 years or more with acute or convalescent COVID-19. This sequence joins TRBV21-1 and TRBJ1-5; the table assigns TRBD1, which was not confirmed against the DNA. TRBV21-1 is listed as a pseudogene. Sequenced sample: peripheral blood. CDR3 nucleotide sequence: TGTGCCAGCAGCAAAGAAAGGACAGAAGATCAGCCCCAGCATTTT. This translates into CASSKERTEDQPQHF.